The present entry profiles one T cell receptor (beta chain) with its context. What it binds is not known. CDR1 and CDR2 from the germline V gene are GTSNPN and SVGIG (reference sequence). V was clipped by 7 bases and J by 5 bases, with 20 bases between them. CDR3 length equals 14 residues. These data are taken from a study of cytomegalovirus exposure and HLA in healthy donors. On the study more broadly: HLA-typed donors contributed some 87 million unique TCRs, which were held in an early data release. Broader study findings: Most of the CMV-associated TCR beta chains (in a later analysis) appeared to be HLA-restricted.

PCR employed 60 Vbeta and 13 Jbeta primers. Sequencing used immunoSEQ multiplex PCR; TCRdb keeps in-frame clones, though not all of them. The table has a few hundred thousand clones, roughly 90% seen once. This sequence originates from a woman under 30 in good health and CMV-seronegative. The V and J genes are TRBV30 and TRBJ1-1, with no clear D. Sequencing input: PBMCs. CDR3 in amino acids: CASPGAGRNTEAFF. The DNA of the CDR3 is TGTGCCTCACCCGGAGCGGGGAGAAATACTGAAGCTTTCTTT.